This entry lists 27 T cell receptor beta chains sequenced from one sample in a study of cytomegalovirus exposure and HLA in healthy donors. The PCR made use of 60 Vbeta and 13 Jbeta primers. Libraries were prepared by immunoSEQ multiplex PCR; TCRdb keeps only in-frame clonotypes and omits some of them. The sample has more than 95,000 clones, 76% seen once. Sequencing input: PBMCs. The source of these receptors is a man aged 45-60 years in good health and CMV-seropositive.

This chain joins TRBV6-1 and TRBJ2-2; tentatively, D is TRBD1 (5 bases). There are 14 residues in the CDR3. V lost 7 bases to trimming and J lost 1 base, with 10 bases between them. From germline, CDR1 is MNHNS and CDR2 SASEGT. The CDR3 loop is CASKQTGNTGELFF. The CDR3 coding sequence is TGTGCCAGCAAGCAAACAGGGAACACCGGGGAGCTGTTTTTT.

The chain employs TRBV18 and TRBJ2-7, with 7 bases fitting TRBD1. From germline, CDR1 is KGHSH and CDR2 LQKENI. Trimming at V came to 3 bases and at J to 3 bases, leaving 5 bases not matched to a gene. The CDR3 spans 14 residues. CDR3 nucleotides: TGTGCCAGCTCACCCCTGAGGACAGGCTACGAGCAGTACTTC. Protein: CASSPLRTGYEQYF.

The rearrangement links TRBV13 to TRBJ2-2, with a tentative D call TRBD1 (5 bases). The CDR3 is made up of 14 amino acids. V lost 3 bases and J 3 bases, leaving 8 bases between the germline ends. Germline-derived CDR1 and CDR2 are PRHDT and FYEKMQ (reference sequence). Here the CDR3 reads CASSFLGDTGELFF. In DNA, the CDR3 is TGTGCCAGCAGCTTCCTAGGGGACACCGGGGAGCTGTTTTTT.

The genes are TRBV2 and TRBJ2-7; a possible D gene is TRBD1 (5 bases). There are 11 residues in the CDR3. Trimming shortened V by 8 bases and J by 3 bases, and 8 bases separated the two germline ends. In germline, CDR1 is SNHLY, CDR2 FYNNEI. The CDR3 here is CASGHLYEQYF. The DNA for the CDR3 is TGTGCCAGCGGACACCTCTACGAGCAGTACTTC.

The rearrangement uses TRBV2 and TRBJ2-7; TRBD1 is a possible D gene (6 bases). Trimming shortened V by 11 bases and J by 5 bases, and 34 bases separated the two germline ends. The CDR3 extends over 18 amino acids. Germline V gene sequence: CDR1 SNHLY, CDR2 FYNNEI. CDR3 amino acids: CASTVGHRNRGVRDEQYF. As DNA, the CDR3 is TGTGCCTCGACGGTGGGACATAGGAACCGGGGCGTGCGGGACGAGCAGTACTTC.

As DNA, the CDR3 is TGTGCCAGTACCACGGGGACAGGGCCCTACGAGCAGTACTTC. Its protein product is CASTTGTGPYEQYF. The gene calls are TRBV11-2 and TRBJ2-5; 9 nucleotides align to TRBD1. The J call could be wrong; TRBJ2-7 is a better fit for the DNA end. The germline gives CDR1 SGHAT, CDR2 FQNNGV. This CDR3 contains 14 residues.

The chain is built from TRBV27 and TRBJ1-4; D is perhaps TRBD1 (5 bases). Deletions cut 6 bases from V and 8 bases from J, with 19 bases between. Germline CDR1 and CDR2: MNHEY and SMNVEV (reference sequence). The CDR3 contains 15 residues. CDR3 bases: TGTGCCAGCAGAGGGGAATGGGCCCTCGGGGAAAAACTGTTTTTT. This translates into CASRGEWALGEKLFF.

The rearrangement links TRBV28 to TRBJ2-7; D might be TRBD2 (5 bases). CDR1 is MDHEN and CDR2 is SYDVKM in the germline V gene. V was cut by 8 bases and J by 2 bases, with 13 bases left in between. CDR3 size: 13 residues. The CDR3 bases are TGTGCCAGCCTCGCGGGTCCTCCCTACGAGCAGTACTTC. It encodes CASLAGPPYEQYF.

The rearrangement uses TRBV7-2 and TRBJ2-7; TRBD1 aligns across 9 bases. The CDR3 sequence is 15 residues long. V dropped 5 bases and J dropped 0; count of bases not matched to a gene: 5. From germline, CDR1 is SGHTA and CDR2 FQGNSA. The CDR3 loop is CASSPDRGSSYEQYF. The CDR3 DNA sequence: TGTGCCAGCAGCCCGGACAGGGGAAGCTCCTACGAGCAGTACTTC.

This clone was picked up one time. This sequence joins TRBV27 and TRBJ1-1; tentatively, D is TRBD1 (6 bases). With 5 bases removed from V and 1 base from J, the gap between germline ends came to 17 bases. CDR3 length equals 16 residues. Germline values: CDR1 MNHEY, CDR2 SMNVEV (reference sequence). The CDR3 spells CASSPNLGAGNTEAFF. The CDR3 DNA reads as TGTGCCAGCAGTCCTAACTTGGGGGCGGGGAACACTGAAGCTTTCTTT.

The V call is TRBV2, the J call TRBJ2-7; weak D call: TRBD2 (6 bases). Between the trimmed V and J ends, which lost 7 bases and 6 bases, there was a span of 19 bases. CDR3 length: 14 residues. Germline-derived CDR1 and CDR2 are SNHLY and FYNNEI. The CDR3 loop reads CASTRGRSSPEQYF. The CDR3 DNA sequence: TGTGCCAGCACCCGGGGGAGGTCGTCTCCCGAGCAGTACTTC.

Written as DNA, the CDR3 is TGTGCCAGCATGGGGACTCCTAAAGGGCCTTTAAGGGGAGAGACCCAGTACTTC. Amino acids: CASMGTPKGPLRGETQYF. The chain employs TRBV7-9 and TRBJ2-5; D is perhaps TRBD2 (6 bases). The V end lost 7 bases, the J end lost 4 bases, and 28 bases lay between the germline ends. Germline V CDR1 and CDR2: SEHNR, FQNEAQ (reference sequence). The CDR3 loop spans 18 amino acids.

CDR3: CASSPEESYGYTF. The CDR3, as DNA: TGTGCCAGCAGCCCGGAGGAGTCCTATGGCTACACCTTC. This chain uses TRBV9 with TRBJ1-2; D remains ambiguous. Germline V CDR1 and CDR2: SGDLS, YYNGEE. V lost 4 bases and J 4 bases, leaving 11 bases between the germline ends. The CDR3 contains 13 residues.

The genes are TRBV7-2 and TRBJ2-2; tentative D call: TRBD1 (6 bases). The CDR3 has 15 amino acids. The V end lost 3 bases, the J end lost 2 bases, and 10 bases lay between the germline ends. Germline-derived CDR1 and CDR2 are SGHTA and FQGNSA. The CDR3 DNA reads as TGTGCCAGCAGCTTGGTGGGACACAACACCGGGGAGCTGTTTTTT. As protein: CASSLVGHNTGELFF.

The CDR3 DNA sequence: TGTGCCAGCAGCGGGACAGGGGGCTATAATGAAAAACTGTTTTTT. Translating it yields CASSGTGGYNEKLFF. V gene TRBV7-9 combines with J gene TRBJ1-4; TRBD1 matches at 12 bases. The V and J ends lost 5 bases and 4 bases, in that order; junction bases with no gene match: 2. Germline CDR1 is SEHNR and CDR2 is FQNEAQ (reference sequence). The CDR3 length is 15 residues.

The chain uses TRBV5-4 and TRBJ2-1; D is perhaps TRBD1 (5 bases). V lost 5 bases and J lost 10, with 10 bases in between. CDR1 is SGHNT and CDR2 is YYREEE in the germline V gene (reference sequence). The CDR3 consists of 11 residues. The CDR3 nucleotides read TGTGCCAGCAGAGGGGATGGGGAGCAGTTCTTC. Translation: CASRGDGEQFF.

This clone was seen more than once but under ten times. The chain uses TRBV27 and TRBJ2-7; D call uncertain. This CDR3 is 13 amino acids long. CDR1 and CDR2 from the germline V gene are MNHEY and SMNVEV (reference sequence). Trimming stripped 0 bases from V and 5 bases from J, with 8 bases between. The CDR3 coding sequence is TGTGCCAGCAGTTTATCGGCTGCCGACGAGCAGTACTTC. Its translation is CASSLSAADEQYF.

For the CDR3, the DNA is TGTGCCAGCAGTGGGGACTTTAGGTCCGATTCACCCCTCCACTTT. Encoded protein: CASSGDFRSDSPLHF. The rearrangement joins TRBV6-1 to TRBJ1-6, with D perhaps matching TRBD1 (5 bases). Between the trimmed V and J ends, which lost 4 bases and 8 bases, there was a span of 15 bases. In germline, CDR1 is MNHNS, CDR2 SASEGT. The CDR3 loop spans 15 amino acids.

V usage is TRBV29-1 and J usage is TRBJ1-1, with 8 bases that match TRBD1. This CDR3 is 14 amino acids long. The ends lost 5 bases at V and 5 bases at J; junction bases unmatched: 10. Germline CDR1 SQVTM, CDR2 ANQGSEA. The DNA for the CDR3 is TGCAGCGTTCTACGACAGGGGTTTGGGACTGAAGCTTTCTTT. Translating it yields CSVLRQGFGTEAFF.

The chain links TRBV5-1 to TRBJ2-5, with D possibly TRBD1 on 6 matching bases. The CDR3 spans 13 residues. Germline V gene sequence: CDR1 SGHRS, CDR2 YFSETQ. V lost 1 base and J 7 bases, leaving 11 bases between the germline ends. The CDR3 DNA sequence: TGCGCCAGCAGCTTGCCAGGGGAAGGGACCCAGTACTTC. Its protein is CASSLPGEGTQYF.

This clone appeared a few times. The rearrangement uses TRBV6-5 and TRBJ2-3, with no clear D. The CDR3 consists of 16 residues. The germline V gene has CDR1 MNHEY and CDR2 SVGAGI. Deletions cut 3 bases from V and 6 bases from J, with 19 bases between. CDR3 DNA sequence: TGTGCCAGCAGTTATTCCGACTTGCCCGAGTTTGATACGCAGTATTTT. Amino acid sequence: CASSYSDLPEFDTQYF.

V usage is TRBV5-4 and J usage is TRBJ2-3; D is possibly TRBD2 (6 bases). The CDR3 spans 16 residues. The V end was cut by 4 bases, the J end by 0 bases, with 15 bases between. Germline V CDR1 and CDR2: SGHNT, YYREEE (reference sequence). CDR3 bases: TGTGCCAGCAGCCCCCGTGGAGGGTCTAGCACAGATACGCAGTATTTT. Its translation: CASSPRGGSSTDTQYF.

The chain joins TRBV29-1 to TRBJ2-7, with 12 bases lining up with TRBD2. CDR1 is SQVTM and CDR2 is ANQGSEA in the germline V gene. The CDR3 totals 14 residues. After removal of 7 bases from V and 1 base from J, the junction contained 5 bases not matched to a gene. For the CDR3, the DNA is TGCAGCGCAACGACTAGCGGGGGATCCTACGAGCAGTACTTC. Translation gives CSATTSGGSYEQYF.

J is TRBJ2-5 and V is TRBV10-1, with unresolved D. The V and J ends lost 3 bases and 11 bases respectively, with 13 bases between them. CDR3 length: 12 residues. Germline V CDR1 and CDR2: WNHNN, SYGVQD (reference sequence). CDR3 nucleotides: TGCGCCAGCAGTGACCCTGATTCGGAGCAGTACTTC. It is translated as CASSDPDSEQYF.

The gene calls are TRBV18 and TRBJ1-4; 8 bases fit TRBD1. Germline trimming cut 4 bases from V and 7 bases from J; bases unmatched to any gene: 5. Germline V gives CDR1 KGHSH, CDR2 LQKENI. This CDR3 is 14 amino acids long. The DNA of the CDR3 is TGTGCCAGCTCACTGGGACAGGCCCCTGAAAAACTGTTTTTT. Its protein product is CASSLGQAPEKLFF.

V and J are TRBV29-1 and TRBJ2-3; no definite D call. The CDR3 sequence is 13 residues long. The germline V and J ends were trimmed by 3 bases and 3 bases, with 10 bases remaining between them. Germline V gene sequence: CDR1 SQVTM, CDR2 ANQGSEA. The CDR3 sequence: CSVDQATTDTQYF. CDR3 coding DNA: TGCAGCGTTGACCAGGCTACAACAGATACGCAGTATTTT.

This chain joins TRBV2 and TRBJ2-1; 7 bases align to TRBD2. With V trimmed by 8 bases and J by 8 bases, 15 bases remained unmatched. The CDR3 consists of 15 residues. Germline CDR1 is SNHLY and CDR2 is FYNNEI. CDR3 region: CASGAGDPRWDEQFF. The DNA for the CDR3 is TGTGCCAGCGGCGCGGGGGACCCGAGGTGGGATGAGCAGTTCTTC.